This T cell receptor beta chain is drawn from a study of CD8+ T cells in alopecia areata. Study results and caveats: Elevated clonality characterized lesional scalp relative to normal scalp, particularly in alopecia totalis/universalis. Among patients, TCR sharing was less clear than in mice, a difference possibly due in part to HLA diversity in the patient population.

Notes on this clone: Its antigen remains unidentified.

cDNA prepared by RNA extraction and subsequent reverse transcription served as the template for sequencing. Clones were sequenced by immunoSEQ multiplex PCR, and TCRdb holds only the in-frame ones, with some missing. Of some 240,000 clones detected, 50% to 65% appear once; the ten largest clones hold 0.4% to 0.55%. The germline V and J ends were trimmed by 5 bases and 0 bases, with 10 bases remaining between them. Germline values: CDR1 SEHNR, CDR2 FQNEAQ (reference sequence). The CDR3 extends over 14 amino acids. Sample: CD4+ T cells sorted from blood, taken at week 0. This chain joins TRBV7-9 and TRBJ2-5; D remains unclear. The clonotype was recovered from a human donor with alopecia areata. The CDR3 loop reads CASSPPLYQETQYF. The CDR3 DNA is TGTGCCAGCAGCCCTCCATTGTACCAAGAGACCCAGTACTTC.